The 6 T cell receptor beta chains given below trace back to one sample, sequenced in a study of monozygotic twins with inflammatory bowel disease. One entry per CDR3 protein, without DNA, is what TCRdb gives after re-calling the 5' RACE reads. The listing contains around 410,000 distinct CDR3 sequences. The material sequenced was blood. Receptor source: a human donor with ulcerative colitis or Crohn's disease, or a healthy co-twin of an affected twin (not recorded which).

This chain connects TRBV5-6 to TRBJ2-7. Germline V gives CDR1 SGHDT, CDR2 YYEEEE. The CDR3 contains 12 residues. The CDR3 loop reads CASSLGRLEQYF.

The chain uses TRBV10-3 and TRBJ1-5; TCRdb returns TRBD1, unconfirmable since there is no DNA. CDR1 ENHRY and CDR2 SYGVKD come from the germline V gene. The CDR3 extends over 13 amino acids. The chain's CDR3 is CALGDSANQPQHF.

The rearrangement links TRBV5-6 to TRBJ1-1. The CDR3 consists of 14 residues. Looked up from germline, CDR1 is SGHDT and CDR2 is YYEEEE. The CDR3: CASSTKDKNTEAFF.

The chain employs TRBV12-3 or TRBV12-4 and TRBJ2-1; TCRdb designates TRBD2, a call that cannot be tested without DNA. The CDR3 consists of 13 residues. CDR3 sequence: CASSLAGSYEQFF.

The CDR3 reads CASSHLFGTGGNEQFF. This chain uses TRBV7-9 with TRBJ2-1; checking the TCRdb D call of TRBD1 is not possible without DNA. The CDR3 loop spans 16 amino acids. Germline V gene sequence: CDR1 SEHNR, CDR2 FQNEAQ (reference sequence).

The V gene is TRBV13, the J gene TRBJ2-7. Germline values: CDR1 PRHDT, CDR2 FYEKMQ (reference sequence). The CDR3 length is 14 residues. The CDR3 region is CASSQGLSSYEQYF.